This T cell receptor beta chain derives from a study of response to subunit inactivated influenza vaccine. This clonotype has more than one count but fewer than ten. TCRdb reprocessed the RT-PCR reads via MiXCR and lists one record per CDR3 protein. Of 530,000 or so distinct CDR3 sequences in the sample, about 25% were seen once. This CDR3 region has 15 residues. The germline gives CDR1 SGDLS, CDR2 YYNGEE. Trimming shortened V by 0 bases and J by 0 bases, and 10 bases separated the two germline ends. This chain joins TRBV9 and TRBJ2-7, with D perhaps matching TRBD1 or TRBD2 (5 bases each). The source of this sequence is a man aged 45 to 65 who received an inactivated influenza vaccine. The input for sequencing was CD4+ T cells sorted from PBMCs, taken around 5 days after vaccination. CDR3 DNA sequence: TGTGCCAGCAGCGTAGGGGACGGATACTCCTACGAGCAGTACTTC. It translates to CASSVGDGYSYEQYF.